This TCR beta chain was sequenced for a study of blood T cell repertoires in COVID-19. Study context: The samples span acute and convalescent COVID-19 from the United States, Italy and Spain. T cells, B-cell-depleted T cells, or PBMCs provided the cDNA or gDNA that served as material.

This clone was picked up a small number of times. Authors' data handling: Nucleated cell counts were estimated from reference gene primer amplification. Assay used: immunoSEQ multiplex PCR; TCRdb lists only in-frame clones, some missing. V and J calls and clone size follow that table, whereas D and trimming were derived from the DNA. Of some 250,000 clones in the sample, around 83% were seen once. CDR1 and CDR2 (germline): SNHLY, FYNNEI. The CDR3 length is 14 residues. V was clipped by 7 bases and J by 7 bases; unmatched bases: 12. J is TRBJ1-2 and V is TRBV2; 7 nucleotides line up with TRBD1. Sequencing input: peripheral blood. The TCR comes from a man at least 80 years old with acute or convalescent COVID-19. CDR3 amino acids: CASIPLEGAGGYTF. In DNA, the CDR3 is TGTGCCAGCATACCCCTAGAGGGGGCTGGTGGCTACACCTTC.